One sample yielded the 12 T cell receptor beta chains listed below, sequenced in a study of blood T cell repertoires in COVID-19. Libraries were prepared by immunoSEQ multiplex PCR; TCRdb keeps only in-frame clonotypes and omits some of them. The sample holds tens of thousands of clones, roughly 80% seen once. Material for sequencing was peripheral blood. These receptor sequences come from a human donor in a cohort sampled during active COVID-19.

CDR3 protein: CASNPGTSGIQETQYF. The CDR3, as DNA: TGTGCCAGCAACCCGGGTACTAGCGGTATCCAAGAGACCCAGTACTTC. J is TRBJ2-5 and V is TRBV11-2; the match to TRBD2 covers 8 bases. Per germline, CDR1 SGHAT and CDR2 FQNNGV. CDR3 length equals 16 residues. The trim removed 7 bases at V and 1 base at J, leaving 11 bases unmatched. Filled out from reference TRBV11-2 and TRBJ2-5, the complete variable domain reads EAGVAQSPRYKIIEKRQSVAFWCNPISGHATLYWYQQILGQGPKLLIQFQNNGVVDDSQLPKDRFSAERLKGVDSTLKIQPAKLEDSAVYLCASNPGTSGIQETQYFGPGTRLLVL.

The chain combines TRBV28 with TRBJ2-1, with D possibly being TRBD1 (6 bases). Trimming removed 4 bases at V and 6 bases at J, with 13 bases between. Looked up from germline, CDR1 is MDHEN and CDR2 is SYDVKM. The CDR3 spans 14 residues. CDR3 in DNA: TGTGCCAGCAGTTGGAGACAGGCCATCAATGAGCAGTTCTTC. Encoded protein: CASSWRQAINEQFF.

The chain uses TRBV14 and TRBJ2-7; 10 bases are shared with TRBD2. The trim removed 4 bases at V and 2 bases at J, leaving 2 bases unmatched. Germline CDR1 is SGHDN and CDR2 is FVKESK. CDR3 length equals 14 residues. The CDR3 nucleotides are TGTGCCAGCAGCCGGCTAGCGGGAGCCTACGAGCAGTACTTC. It encodes CASSRLAGAYEQYF. The full variable domain, completed using reference TRBV14 and TRBJ2-7, is EAGVTQFPSHSVIEKGQTVTLRCDPISGHDNLYWYRRVMGKEIKFLLHFVKESKQDESGMPNNRFLAERTGGTYSTLKVQPAELEDSGVYFCASSRLAGAYEQYFGPGTRLTVT.

J is TRBJ1-2 and V is TRBV4-1, with D hard to call. Between the trimmed V and J ends, which lost 0 bases and 6 bases, there was a span of 20 bases. Germline CDR1 MGHRA, CDR2 YSYEKL. The length of the CDR3 is 17 residues. The CDR3 DNA is TGCGCCAGCAGCCAAGAAAGAGTGCCATGGTATCAGGATGGCTACACCTTC. Translation: CASSQERVPWYQDGYTF.

V gene TRBV28 combines with J gene TRBJ1-2; no clear D gene. Germline CDR1 reads MDHEN; CDR2 reads SYDVKM. The CDR3 extends over 13 amino acids. V was cut by 5 bases and J by 4 bases, with 11 bases left in between. As DNA, the CDR3 is TGTGCCAGCAGTGCTCAGGAACCCTATGGCTACACCTTC. Protein product: CASSAQEPYGYTF.

The V call is TRBV13, the J call TRBJ2-7, with D hard to call. Looked up from germline, CDR1 is PRHDT and CDR2 is FYEKMQ (reference sequence). This CDR3 has 15 amino acids. Trimming took off 5 bases at V and 2 bases at J, with 16 bases between the two ends. CDR3 protein: CASSTSLGLPYEQYF. In DNA form, the CDR3 reads TGTGCCAGCAGCACCTCCCTAGGCCTCCCCTACGAGCAGTACTTC. Supplemented by reference TRBV13 and TRBJ2-7, the full variable domain reads AAGVIQSPRHLIKEKRETATLKCYPIPRHDTVYWYQQGPGQDPQFLISFYEKMQSDKGSIPDRFSAQQFSDYHSELNMSSLELGDSALYFCASSTSLGLPYEQYFGPGTRLTVT.

The chain employs TRBV5-1 and TRBJ1-3, with D tentatively TRBD1 (5 bases). V lost 4 bases and J 4 bases, leaving 15 bases between the germline ends. This CDR3 spans 15 amino acids. The germline V gene encodes CDR1 SGHRS and CDR2 YFSETQ. This CDR3 is CASSRGDSGGNTIYF. The CDR3 DNA is TGCGCCAGCAGCAGAGGGGACTCGGGGGGAAACACCATATATTTT.

The V gene is TRBV2, the J gene TRBJ2-2; possible D gene TRBD2, 5 bases. V was cut by 5 bases and J by 3 bases, with 16 bases left in between. The germline gives CDR1 SNHLY, CDR2 FYNNEI. The CDR3 sequence is 16 residues long. CDR3 region: CASSSLSGFYTGELFF. The CDR3, as DNA: TGTGCCAGCAGTTCCCTTTCGGGGTTCTACACCGGGGAGCTGTTTTTT.

The rearrangement links TRBV7-3 to TRBJ2-1; TRBD2 matches 9 bases. CDR1 and CDR2 (germline): SGHTA, FQGTGA. V was clipped by 5 bases and J by 4 bases; unmatched bases: 12. The CDR3 consists of 17 residues. The CDR3 nucleotides read TGTGCCAGCAGCCCCGCCGTTTGGGCGGGAGGGTACAATGAGCAGTTCTTC. As protein: CASSPAVWAGGYNEQFF.

This clone occurred many times. V is TRBV10-1 and J is TRBJ2-7, with 10 bases aligning to TRBD1. The CDR3 runs to 16 residues. Germline assignment: CDR1 WNHNN and CDR2 SYGVQD (reference sequence). The junction had 7 bases not matched to a gene; V was cut back by 3 bases and J by 2 bases. The CDR3 here is CASSDLDRGGAYEQYF. In nucleotides, the CDR3 is TGCGCCAGCAGTGACTTGGACAGGGGGGGTGCCTACGAGCAGTACTTC.

This chain joins TRBV9 and TRBJ2-3; D is possibly TRBD2 (5 bases). Trimming took off 1 base at V and 4 bases at J, with 16 bases between the two ends. The CDR3 runs to 16 residues. Germline values: CDR1 SGDLS, CDR2 YYNGEE. The CDR3 DNA is TGTGCCAGCAGCGTAACGTTCTCCGGGGTGGCAGATACGCAGTATTTT. Its translation is CASSVTFSGVADTQYF.

V gene TRBV2 combines with J gene TRBJ2-1; TRBD2 is a possible D gene (6 bases). The germline V gene encodes CDR1 SNHLY and CDR2 FYNNEI. The CDR3 runs to 14 residues. V lost 7 bases, J lost 5 bases, and 15 bases lay in between. The CDR3: CASMRGLRNNEQFF. As DNA, the CDR3 is TGTGCCAGCATGCGGGGTCTAAGGAACAATGAGCAGTTCTTC.